This passage covers 25 T cell receptor beta chains from one sample sequenced in a study of T cells in Graves' hyperthyroidism and ophthalmopathy. RNA transcripts were the template for amplifying TCR beta CDR3 regions. TCR CDR3 regions were first amplified by RT-PCR with HTBI primers. One entry per CDR3 protein results from TCRdb running MiXCR on the multiplex PCR reads. The sample lists roughly 150,000 distinct CDR3 sequences; about 9% were seen once. The specimen sequenced was blood. The source of these receptors is a woman aged 18-29 years with Graves' hyperthyroidism that later progressed to Graves' ophthalmopathy.

This clonotype was recorded many times. The J gene is TRBJ1-2, the V gene TRBV2, with D maybe TRBD1 (6 bases). V was cut by 2 bases and J by 6 bases, with 16 bases left in between. Germline V gene lookup returns CDR1 SNHLY and CDR2 FYNNEI. The CDR3 spans 15 residues. Here the CDR3 reads CASSESTGGGNGYTF. DNA for the CDR3: TGTGCCAGCAGTGAAAGTACGGGGGGCGGAAATGGCTACACCTTC.

This clonotype was detected only a few times. The V gene is TRBV6-5, the J gene TRBJ1-1; 8 bases line up with TRBD1. The CDR3 loop spans 14 amino acids. Germline V gives CDR1 MNHEY, CDR2 SVGAGI. After removal of 4 bases from V and 5 bases from J, the junction contained 6 bases not matched to a gene. As DNA, the CDR3 is TGTGCCAGCAGTTCTACTACAGGGGGGACTGAAGCTTTCTTT. Encoded protein: CASSSTTGGTEAFF.

This clonotype has ten or more counts. This chain links TRBV30 with TRBJ1-1, with D perhaps matching TRBD1 (5 bases). This CDR3 is built from 19 residues. V lost 1 base, J lost 6 bases, and 30 bases lay in between. Germline lookup yields CDR1 GTSNPN and CDR2 SVGIG (reference sequence). CDR3 DNA sequence: TGTGCCTGGAGTGACGGGTTTTTCGGGGCAGGGAGAAGCGTTCCTGAAGCTTTCTTT. Protein sequence: CAWSDGFFGAGRSVPEAFF. Using reference TRBV30 and TRBJ1-1 for the parts outside the CDR3, the full variable domain is SQTIHQWPATLVQPVGSPLSLECTVEGTSNPNLYWYRQAAGRGLQLLFYSVGIGQISSEVPQNLSASRPQDRQFILSSKKLLLSDSGFYLCAWSDGFFGAGRSVPEAFFGQGTRLTVV.

The sample holds many counts of this clonotype. V usage is TRBV6-5 and J usage is TRBJ2-1; 13 bases are a match to TRBD2. Germline V gene sequence: CDR1 MNHEY, CDR2 SVGAGI. The CDR3 sequence is 14 residues long. The ends lost 6 bases at V and 10 bases at J; junction bases unmatched: 6. This chain's CDR3 is CASSGTSGTKEQFF. DNA for the CDR3: TGTGCCAGCAGCGGGACTAGCGGGACTAAGGAGCAGTTCTTC.

This clonotype has a count of ten or more. The chain joins TRBV20-1 to TRBJ1-4; 9 nucleotides match TRBD1. The V gene's germline CDR1 is DFQATT and CDR2 SNEGSKA (reference sequence). The CDR3 is 17 amino acids. After removal of 5 bases from V and 0 bases from J, the junction contained 10 bases not matched to a gene. The CDR3 nucleotides read TGCAGTGCTCCAGCCCCTGGGACAGGGACAACTAATGAAAAACTGTTTTTT. It translates to CSAPAPGTGTTNEKLFF.

This clonotype was seen at least ten times. CDR3 protein: CASSLGQGNGEQYF. The CDR3 coding sequence is TGTGCCAGCAGCCTGGGACAGGGGAACGGCGAGCAGTACTTC. The chain carries TRBV7-9 and TRBJ2-7, with 10 bases fitting TRBD1. Germline V lookup: CDR1 SEHNR, CDR2 FQNEAQ (reference sequence). J lost 6 bases, V lost 5 bases, and 7 bases had no gene match. This CDR3 spans 14 amino acids.

This clonotype occurred many times. V usage is TRBV28 and J usage is TRBJ2-1; TRBD2 matches at 7 bases. The CDR3 runs 16 residues. From germline, CDR1 is MDHEN and CDR2 SYDVKM. Losses at the gene ends were 1 base for V and 4 bases for J; bases not matched to a gene: 7. The CDR3 loop reads CASSLLSGGVYNEQFF. For the CDR3, the DNA is TGTGCCAGCAGTTTATTATCGGGAGGCGTTTACAATGAGCAGTTCTTC.

The DNA of the CDR3 is TGTGCCAGCAACCACCAGGCCCCAAAGTCTGACACCATATATTTT. It translates to CASNHQAPKSDTIYF. This chain joins TRBV6-4 and TRBJ1-3; unclear D gene. With 7 bases removed from V and 8 bases from J, the gap between germline ends came to 21 bases. The CDR3 loop spans 15 amino acids. Germline values: CDR1 MRHNA, CDR2 SNTAGT.

This clonotype was seen a few times. The rearrangement joins TRBV4-2 to TRBJ2-7; no reliable D call. Germline loops: CDR1 LGHNA, CDR2 YNFKEQ. CDR3 size: 15 residues. With 0 bases removed from V and 4 bases from J, the gap between germline ends came to 13 bases. CDR3 protein: CASSQDVGKTYEQYF. In DNA, the CDR3 is TGTGCCAGCAGCCAAGATGTAGGGAAGACGTACGAGCAGTACTTC.

This clonotype was found many times. This rearrangement joins TRBV12-3 or TRBV12-4 to TRBJ1-2; tentatively, D is TRBD1 (5 bases). There are 13 residues in the CDR3. Between the trimmed V and J ends, which lost 4 bases and 7 bases, there was a span of 13 bases. The CDR3 sequence: CASSSGTTTGYTF. The CDR3 DNA reads as TGTGCCAGCAGTTCCGGGACCACGACTGGCTACACCTTC.

The genes are TRBV20-1 and TRBJ2-4; D ambiguous. V shed 6 bases and J shed 0 bases, with 15 bases lying between them. The CDR3 sequence is 15 residues long. CDR1 is DFQATT, CDR2 SNEGSKA, per germline (reference sequence). The CDR3 sequence: CSAVFSDLAKNIQYF. In nucleotides, the CDR3 is TGCAGTGCCGTGTTCTCGGATCTAGCCAAAAACATTCAGTACTTC.

A few counts support this clonotype. A read error is possible here, since a much larger clone lies one base away. The genes are TRBV12-3 or TRBV12-4 and TRBJ1-6; 9 positions match TRBD1. The CDR3 covers 14 residues. The DNA for the CDR3 is TGTGCCAGCAGCGGGACAGGGTTCGATTCACTCCTCCACTTT. Its protein is CASSGTGFDSLLHF.

In this sample, this clonotype turned up many times. The chain has TRBV3-1 and TRBJ2-5; D remains unclear. This CDR3 spans 15 amino acids. The V end was cut by 0 bases, the J end by 6 bases, with 14 bases between. Looked up from germline, CDR1 is LGHDT and CDR2 is YNNKEL (reference sequence). The CDR3 DNA follows: TGTGCCAGCAGCCAAGATTGGCAGGTCCATCAGACCCAGTACTTC. Translated, it gives CASSQDWQVHQTQYF.

This clonotype was counted a few times. V usage is TRBV24-1 and J usage is TRBJ1-4; D is unresolved. With 2 bases removed from V and 6 bases from J, the gap between germline ends came to 12 bases. The CDR3 has 15 residues. Germline loops: CDR1 KGHDR, CDR2 SFDVKD. The CDR3 coding sequence is TGTGCCACCAGTGATTCCCTTGCAGAAGATGAAAAACTGTTTTTT. This gives the protein CATSDSLAEDEKLFF.

This clonotype was seen ten or more times. This chain joins TRBV29-1 and TRBJ2-5; 12 nucleotides agree with TRBD2. The length of the CDR3 is 13 residues. V lost 6 bases and J lost 4; bases outside the gene matches: 3. Per the germline V gene, CDR1 is SQVTM and CDR2 is ANQGSEA. CDR3 sequence reads: CSVPTSGRETQYF. CDR3 bases: TGCAGCGTCCCGACTAGCGGGAGAGAGACCCAGTACTTC.

In its sample, this clonotype was seen many times. The J gene is TRBJ1-6, the V gene TRBV27; D uncertain. Germline V gene sequence: CDR1 MNHEY, CDR2 SMNVEV (reference sequence). Trimming pared 2 bases from V and 5 bases from J, leaving 16 bases between. This CDR3 is 17 amino acids long. CDR3 region: CASSLLYSGRNNSPLHF. The CDR3 DNA reads TGTGCCAGCAGTTTACTATATTCGGGGAGAAATAATTCACCCCTCCACTTT.

The chain is built from TRBV7-8 and TRBJ2-3; TRBD2 matches at 7 bases. The CDR3 runs to 15 residues. Germline V CDR1 and CDR2: SGHVS, FQNEAQ. The junction had 3 bases not matched to a gene; V was cut back by 1 base and J by 2 bases. CDR3 DNA sequence: TGTGCCAGCAGCTTAGACGGGAGGACCACAGATACGCAGTATTTT. This gives the protein CASSLDGRTTDTQYF.

This clonotype was seen many times. The DNA of the CDR3 is TGCAGTGCTAGCAACGCGGGAGGACTCTACGAGCAGTACTTC. Translation gives CSASNAGGLYEQYF. V gene TRBV20-1 combines with J gene TRBJ2-7, with TRBD2 matching 8 bases. Germline V gives CDR1 DFQATT, CDR2 SNEGSKA (reference sequence). Germline trimming cut 3 bases from V and 3 bases from J; bases unmatched to any gene: 7. CDR3 length equals 14 residues.

In this sample, this clonotype turned up a few times. This clone may be a read error of a much larger clone one base away. The rearrangement links TRBV27 to TRBJ1-6, with D perhaps matching TRBD1 (5 bases). The germline V gene has CDR1 MNHEY and CDR2 SMNVEV (reference sequence). This CDR3 spans 14 amino acids. Here the CDR3 reads CASSYGGQNSPPHF. CDR3 nucleotide sequence: TGTGCCAGCAGCTACGGGGGTCAAAATTCACCCCCCCACTTT.

Ten or more counts support this clonotype. This sequence joins TRBV3-1 and TRBJ2-1; D is ambiguous. This CDR3 is 16 amino acids long. CDR1 and CDR2 from the germline V gene are LGHDT and YNNKEL (reference sequence). The V end was cut by 0 bases, the J end by 3 bases, with 12 bases between. The CDR3 spells CASSQDLSDHYNEQFF. The CDR3 nucleotides are TGTGCCAGCAGCCAAGATCTGTCAGACCACTACAATGAGCAGTTCTTC.

The chain's CDR3 is CASSPGSKWTEAFF. Here the CDR3 DNA reads TGTGCCAGCAGCCCTGGATCCAAGTGGACTGAAGCTTTCTTT. The chain uses TRBV6-1 and TRBJ1-1, with D unresolved. The CDR3 loop spans 14 amino acids. Germline assignment: CDR1 MNHNS and CDR2 SASEGT. V was cut by 6 bases and J by 5 bases, with 16 bases left in between.

The count of this clonotype is one. Given a much more abundant clone one base away, this may be a read error. The V call is TRBV2, the J call TRBJ2-5; D remains ambiguous. The ends were cut back, 6 bases at V and 4 bases at J, with 12 bases in the middle. The CDR3 consists of 13 residues. Germline CDR1 SNHLY, CDR2 FYNNEI. The CDR3 reads CASRIYGPETQYF. The CDR3, as DNA: TGTGCCAGCAGGATATATGGACCAGAGACCCAGTACTTC.

This clonotype was recorded many times. V and J are TRBV20-1 and TRBJ2-1; no firm D call. The CDR3 loop spans 13 amino acids. Germline V gene lookup returns CDR1 DFQATT and CDR2 SNEGSKA (reference sequence). Trimming took 2 bases from V and 8 from J, leaving 13 bases between them. In nucleotides, the CDR3 is TGCAGTGCTAGACTCCTCGGTGGCGATGAGCAGTTCTTC. Its translation is CSARLLGGDEQFF.

This clonotype has a count of ten or more. This sequence joins TRBV20-1 and TRBJ1-3; D is undetermined. V lost 3 bases to trimming and J lost 3 bases, with 12 bases between them. The CDR3 sequence is 14 residues long. The germline gives CDR1 DFQATT, CDR2 SNEGSKA (reference sequence). This CDR3 is CSASTGLHGNTIYF. CDR3 DNA sequence: TGCAGTGCTAGCACCGGGCTCCATGGAAACACCATATATTTT.

The chain joins TRBV6-1 to TRBJ2-5; D is unresolved. This CDR3 spans 12 amino acids. CDR1 is MNHNS and CDR2 is SASEGT in the germline V gene. Trimming stripped 8 bases from V and 5 bases from J, with 12 bases between. In DNA, the CDR3 is TGTGCCAGCTCTCGACCTTCCGAGACCCAGTACTTC. It codes for CASSRPSETQYF.